This T cell receptor beta chain originates from a study of post-analysis software for immune sequencing data. This clonotype has ten or more counts. Tagging with unique molecular identifiers was a feature of the TCR beta cDNA libraries. Approximately 450,000 cDNA molecules were recovered from an input of roughly 0.95 to 10 million T cells. TCRdb reprocessed the PCR reads via MiXCR and lists one record per CDR3 protein. The sample contains 150,000 to 200,000 distinct CDR3 sequences, around 36% of which appear only once. This specimen consisted of blood, obtained after autologous hematopoietic stem cell transplantation. This clonotype was sampled from a girl aged 10 to 17 with multiple sclerosis.

The DNA for the CDR3 is TGTGCCAGCTCACCCATACTTAGCGGGAGCTCCTACAATGAGCAGTTCTTC. This encodes CASSPILSGSSYNEQFF. The rearrangement links TRBV18 to TRBJ2-1; 9 bases line up with TRBD2. V trimming: 3 bases; J trimming: 0 bases; junction bases outside the gene matches: 6. The germline V gene has CDR1 KGHSH and CDR2 LQKENI. CDR3 size: 17 residues. The whole variable domain, remainder taken from reference TRBV18 and TRBJ2-1, is NAGVMQNPRHLVRRRGQEARLRCSPMKGHSHVYWYRQLPEEGLKFMVYLQKENIIDESGMPKERFSAEFPKEGPSILRIQQVVRGDSAAYFCASSPILSGSSYNEQFFGPGTRLTVL.